The 17 T cell receptor beta chains reported below all come from one sample, sequenced in a study of T cells after yellow fever vaccination. TCRdb re-derived calls from the 5' RACE reads in MiXCR, one entry per CDR3 protein. Here the sample spans 500,000 to 550,000 distinct CDR3 sequences, around a fifth being singletons. The sample here was PBMCs, taken more than 20 days after the first yellow fever vaccination. Receptor source: a man between 18 and 35 years old who received the YFV17D yellow fever vaccine.

This clonotype has more than one count but fewer than ten. V gene TRBV6-1 combines with J gene TRBJ1-5, with D maybe TRBD1 (6 bases). CDR3 length: 15 amino acids. The V end was cut by 6 bases, the J end by 3 bases, with 15 bases between. Germline lookup yields CDR1 MNHNS and CDR2 SASEGT. In DNA, the CDR3 is TGTGCCAGCAGACAACAGGGACTCTTCAATCAGCCCCAGCATTTT. Translated: CASRQQGLFNQPQHF.

This clonotype was observed a handful of times. The genes are TRBV7-2 and TRBJ1-2; 8 nucleotides line up with TRBD1. CDR1 is SGHTA, CDR2 FQGNSA, per germline. The CDR3 extends over 14 amino acids. V lost 5 bases, J lost 7 bases, and 9 bases stayed unmatched. The CDR3 here is CASSPLGQGFGYTF. CDR3 bases: TGTGCCAGCAGCCCTCTAGGACAGGGATTTGGCTACACCTTC.

This clonotype was counted between two and nine times. The chain combines TRBV30 with TRBJ2-5, with 8 bases fitting TRBD2. The germline gives CDR1 GTSNPN, CDR2 SVGIG (reference sequence). The CDR3 loop spans 14 amino acids. J was trimmed by 1 base and V by 3 bases; bases with no gene match: 4. The CDR3 DNA reads TGTGCCTGGAGCCCGGGGGGGTCCCAAGAGACCCAGTACTTC. It is translated as CAWSPGGSQETQYF.

This chain uses TRBV4-3 with TRBJ1-1; D call uncertain. Germline lookup yields CDR1 LGHNA and CDR2 YSLEER. V lost 1 base and J 4 bases, leaving 7 bases between the germline ends. This CDR3 spans 13 amino acids. CDR3 amino acids: CASSQVRFTEAFF. The CDR3 DNA reads TGCGCCAGCAGCCAAGTTAGGTTCACTGAAGCTTTCTTT.

The CDR3 DNA reads as TGTGCCAGCAGCACGACAGGGCTTAACTATGGCTACACCTTC. This sequence encodes CASSTTGLNYGYTF. This sequence joins TRBV7-2 and TRBJ1-2, with 7 positions matching TRBD1. V was clipped by 5 bases and J by 1 base; unmatched bases: 4. Germline V gene lookup returns CDR1 SGHTA and CDR2 FQGNSA. This CDR3 is 14 amino acids long.

V gene TRBV5-1 combines with J gene TRBJ1-3; D unresolved. CDR1 is SGHRS and CDR2 is YFSETQ in the germline V gene. The length of the CDR3 is 16 residues. The V end was cut by 0 bases, the J end by 0 bases, with 10 bases between. The CDR3 DNA reads TGCGCCAGCAGCTTGGTATCGGGGAACTCTGGAAACACCATATATTTT. It translates to CASSLVSGNSGNTIYF.

This clonotype was counted a few times. The rearrangement links TRBV6-1 to TRBJ1-2, with D uncertain. The CDR3 consists of 14 residues. The V end lost 1 base, the J end lost 4 bases, and 10 bases lay between the germline ends. CDR1 and CDR2 (germline): MNHNS, SASEGT. The CDR3 loop is CASSEVRTVYGYTF. The CDR3 DNA is TGTGCCAGCAGTGAAGTCCGGACGGTCTATGGCTACACCTTC.

The sample holds one count of this clonotype. This chain uses TRBV7-9 with TRBJ2-3; unclear D gene. The V end was cut by 4 bases, the J end by 1 base, with 12 bases between. CDR3 size: 15 residues. Germline lookup yields CDR1 SEHNR and CDR2 FQNEAQ (reference sequence). The CDR3 loop reads CASSSYTPRTDTQYF. The CDR3 DNA reads as TGTGCCAGCAGCTCCTACACCCCGCGCACAGATACGCAGTATTTT.

This chain joins TRBV4-3 and TRBJ2-1; 9 bases match TRBD2. From germline, CDR1 is LGHNA and CDR2 YSLEER. The CDR3 loop spans 16 amino acids. The V gene end was trimmed by 4 bases and the J gene end by 4 bases; junction bases not matched to a gene: 8. In DNA form, the CDR3 reads TGCGCCAGCAGCCGAGGGGGCGGGGGGGCTTACAATGAGCAGTTCTTC. Its protein is CASSRGGGGAYNEQFF.

With regard to this clonotype: The junction differs from germline at one of its ends, possibly a read error. This chain connects TRBV12-3 or TRBV12-4 to TRBJ2-4; the match to TRBD2 covers 9 bases. The CDR3 is made up of 18 amino acids. In nucleotides, the CDR3 is TGTGCCATCAGTCGCGGGGGGGCGGCTCTCCTAGCCAAAAACATTCAGTACTTC. This codes for CAISRGGAALLAKNIQYF.

V is TRBV20-1 and J is TRBJ1-2; D perhaps matches TRBD1 (5 bases). The CDR3 runs to 15 residues. Trimming left V 5 bases short and J 7 bases short, with 23 bases between. Germline-derived CDR1 and CDR2 are DFQATT and SNEGSKA (reference sequence). In DNA, the CDR3 is TGCAGTGCTGCCCTGGGGACCGCTCGACCTAGTGGCTACACCTTC. Translated, it gives CSAALGTARPSGYTF.

This clonotype occurred a few times. V is TRBV6-2 or TRBV6-3 and J is TRBJ1-6; no definite D call. The V and J ends lost 5 bases and 11 bases respectively, with 13 bases between them. Germline CDR1 reads MNHEY; CDR2 reads SVGEGT. This CDR3 has 13 residues. CDR3 amino acids: CASSVWNETPLHF. In DNA form, the CDR3 reads TGTGCCAGCAGTGTGTGGAACGAGACACCCCTCCACTTT.

This rearrangement joins TRBV7-7 to TRBJ2-3, with 8 bases aligning to TRBD2. This CDR3 is built from 15 residues. The ends lost 4 bases at V and 3 bases at J; junction bases unmatched: 6. Germline CDR1 SSHAT, CDR2 FNYEAQ (reference sequence). The CDR3 bases are TGTGCCAGCAGCTCCTCGAGCGGGGGAACAGATACGCAGTATTTT. Its translation: CASSSSSGGTDTQYF.

This clonotype was counted a few times. The chain uses TRBV4-3 and TRBJ1-4, with D hard to call. The V and J ends lost 3 bases and 2 bases respectively, with 13 bases between them. The germline gives CDR1 LGHNA, CDR2 YSLEER. This CDR3 has 16 amino acids. The DNA of the CDR3 is TGCGCCAGCAGCCACGATTGGACGCCTACTAATGAAAAACTGTTTTTT. Residues: CASSHDWTPTNEKLFF.

This clonotype was observed a handful of times. The chain is built from TRBV7-9 and TRBJ2-1; a weak D match, TRBD2 (6 bases). This CDR3 has 14 amino acids. Trimming left V 5 bases short and J 3 bases short, with 11 bases between. Germline lookup yields CDR1 SEHNR and CDR2 FQNEAQ (reference sequence). The CDR3 spells CASSPTSFYNEQFF. CDR3 coding DNA: TGTGCCAGCAGCCCAACTAGCTTCTACAATGAGCAGTTCTTC.

There are a few counts of this clonotype. V is TRBV10-3 and J is TRBJ2-3; 11 positions match TRBD2. Trimming took 3 bases from V and 3 from J; bases not matched to a gene: 14. The CDR3 has 19 amino acids. CDR1 is ENHRY, CDR2 SYGVKD, per germline. CDR3 coding DNA: TGTGCCATCAGTGAACCAGTCGGAATAGCGGGGGGGCGGACAGATACGCAGTATTTT. This codes for CAISEPVGIAGGRTDTQYF.

J is TRBJ2-3 and V is TRBV10-3, with TRBD2 matching over 7 bases. V was clipped by 6 bases and J by 2 bases; unmatched bases: 2. The CDR3 runs 13 residues. The germline gives CDR1 ENHRY, CDR2 SYGVKD. In DNA form, the CDR3 reads TGTGCCATCAGAGGGACTACCACAGATACGCAGTATTTT. Amino acids: CAIRGTTTDTQYF.